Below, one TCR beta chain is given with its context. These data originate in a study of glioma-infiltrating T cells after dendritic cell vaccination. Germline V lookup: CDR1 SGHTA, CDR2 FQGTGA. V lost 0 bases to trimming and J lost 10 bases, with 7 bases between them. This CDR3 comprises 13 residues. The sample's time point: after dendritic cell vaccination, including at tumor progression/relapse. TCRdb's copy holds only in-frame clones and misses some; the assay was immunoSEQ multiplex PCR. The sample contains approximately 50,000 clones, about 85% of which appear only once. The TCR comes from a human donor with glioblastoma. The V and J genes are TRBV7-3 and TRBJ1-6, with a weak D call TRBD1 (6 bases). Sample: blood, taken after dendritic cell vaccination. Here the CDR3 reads CASSLTDRSPLHF. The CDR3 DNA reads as TGTGCCAGCAGCTTAACAGACAGGTCACCCCTCCACTTT. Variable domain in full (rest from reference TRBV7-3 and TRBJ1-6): GAGVSQTPSNKVTEKGKYVELRCDPISGHTALYWYRQSLGQGPEFLIYFQGTGAADDSGLPNDRFFAVRPEGSVSTLKIQRTERGDSAVYLCASSLTDRSPLHFGNGTRLTVT.